Each of the 6 T cell receptor beta chains below was sequenced from the same sample in a study of blood T cell repertoires in COVID-19. Sequenced by immunoSEQ multiplex PCR; TCRdb stores in-frame clones only, minus some. The sample includes some 150,000 clones, around 81% seen only once; the top ten take roughly 2.9%. The sample consisted of peripheral blood. Receptor source: a woman aged 40 to 50 with active or convalescent COVID-19.

The chain has TRBV4-3 and TRBJ1-2, with 8 nucleotides matching TRBD1. This CDR3 is 16 amino acids long. Germline V gives CDR1 LGHNA, CDR2 YSLEER. Trimming at V came to 1 base and at J to 8 bases, leaving 12 bases not matched to a gene. CDR3 DNA sequence: TGCGCCAGCAGCCAAGGGACAGGGATGCCCGCTAGGGGCTACACCTTC. This encodes CASSQGTGMPARGYTF.

The chain couples TRBV19 to TRBJ1-2, with D perhaps matching TRBD1 (6 bases). Germline V lookup: CDR1 LNHDA, CDR2 SQIVND (reference sequence). V was cut by 6 bases and J by 2 bases, with 16 bases left in between. The CDR3 runs to 15 residues. The CDR3 spells CASRPLDSVNYGYTF. Here the CDR3 DNA reads TGTGCCAGTAGGCCCCTGGACAGTGTAAACTATGGCTACACCTTC.

The chain joins TRBV4-1 to TRBJ2-3; 10 bases agree with TRBD1. The germline V gene encodes CDR1 MGHRA and CDR2 YSYEKL. The CDR3 loop spans 16 amino acids. V was pared by 4 bases and J by 4 bases, with 8 bases of the junction left unmatched. CDR3 in DNA: TGCGCCAGCAGCCCCTCCGGGACAGGGGTGCCAGATACGCAGTATTTT. This codes for CASSPSGTGVPDTQYF.

This chain links TRBV7-8 with TRBJ2-5; 10 positions agree with TRBD2. Germline V gives CDR1 SGHVS, CDR2 FQNEAQ. The V and J ends lost 4 bases and 4 bases, in that order; junction bases with no gene match: 15. This CDR3 is built from 18 residues. CDR3: CASSSLAGAGGLGETQYF. In DNA form, the CDR3 reads TGTGCCAGCAGCTCCCTCGCGGGAGCGGGAGGGTTGGGAGAGACCCAGTACTTC.

The chain combines TRBV3-1 (or the pseudogene TRBV3-2) with TRBJ2-2, with D hard to call. This CDR3 is 19 amino acids long. Deletions cut 1 base from V and 1 base from J, with 19 bases between. The V gene's germline CDR1 is LGHDT and CDR2 YNNKEL (reference sequence). The CDR3 spells CASSQVAASPLGNTGELFF. The CDR3 DNA sequence: TGTGCCAGCAGCCAAGTTGCGGCCTCCCCTCTGGGGAACACCGGGGAGCTGTTTTTT.

This chain connects TRBV2 to TRBJ1-4; TRBD1 aligns across 8 bases. Germline loops: CDR1 SNHLY, CDR2 FYNNEI. V was pared by 10 bases and J by 7 bases, with 20 bases of the junction left unmatched. This CDR3 has 17 residues. The CDR3 coding sequence is TGTGCCATCCCGGGACAACCTGGGGACAGGCGGATTGAAAAACTGTTTTTT. Amino acids: CAIPGQPGDRRIEKLFF. Combining the CDR3 with reference TRBV2 and TRBJ1-4 gives the whole variable domain EPEVTQTPSHQVTQMGQEVILRCVPISNHLYFYWYRQILGQKVEFLVSFYNNEISEKSEIFDDQFSVERPDGSNFTLKIRSTKLEDSAMYFCAIPGQPGDRRIEKLFFGSGTQLSVL.